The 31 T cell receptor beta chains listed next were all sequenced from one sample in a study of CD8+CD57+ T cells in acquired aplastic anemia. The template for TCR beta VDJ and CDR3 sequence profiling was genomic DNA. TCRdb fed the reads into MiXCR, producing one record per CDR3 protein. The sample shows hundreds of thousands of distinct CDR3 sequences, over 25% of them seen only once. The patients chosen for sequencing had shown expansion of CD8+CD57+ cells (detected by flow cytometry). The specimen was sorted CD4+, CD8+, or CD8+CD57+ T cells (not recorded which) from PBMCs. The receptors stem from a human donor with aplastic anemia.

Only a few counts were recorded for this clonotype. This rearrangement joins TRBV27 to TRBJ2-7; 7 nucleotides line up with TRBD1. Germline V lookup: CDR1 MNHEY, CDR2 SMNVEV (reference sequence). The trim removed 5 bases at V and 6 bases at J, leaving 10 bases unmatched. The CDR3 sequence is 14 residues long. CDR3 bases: TGTGCCAGCAGTGCAGCACAGGGGTTGGGCGAGCAGTACTTC. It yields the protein CASSAAQGLGEQYF.

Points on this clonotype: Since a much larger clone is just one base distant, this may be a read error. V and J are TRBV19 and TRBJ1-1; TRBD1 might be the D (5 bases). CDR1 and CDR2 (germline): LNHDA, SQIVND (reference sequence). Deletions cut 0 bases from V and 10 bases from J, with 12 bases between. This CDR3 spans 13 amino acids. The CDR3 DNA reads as TGTGCCAGTAGTATAGAAGGGGCCTTGGGAGCTTTCTTT. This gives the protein CASSIEGALGAFF.

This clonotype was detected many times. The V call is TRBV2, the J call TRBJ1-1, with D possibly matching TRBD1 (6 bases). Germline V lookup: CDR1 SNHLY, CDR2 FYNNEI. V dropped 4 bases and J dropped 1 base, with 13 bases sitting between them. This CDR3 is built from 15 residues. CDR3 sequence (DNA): TGTGCCAGCAGTGTCCCGGGACACCAGAACACTGAAGCTTTCTTT. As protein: CASSVPGHQNTEAFF.

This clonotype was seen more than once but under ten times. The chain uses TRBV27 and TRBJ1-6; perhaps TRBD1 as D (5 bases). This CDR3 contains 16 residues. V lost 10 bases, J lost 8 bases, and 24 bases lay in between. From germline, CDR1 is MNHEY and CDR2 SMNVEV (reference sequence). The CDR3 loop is CATLLPALGRHSPLHF. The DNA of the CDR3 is TGTGCCACTCTTTTGCCCGCCTTGGGGCGACATTCACCCCTCCACTTT.

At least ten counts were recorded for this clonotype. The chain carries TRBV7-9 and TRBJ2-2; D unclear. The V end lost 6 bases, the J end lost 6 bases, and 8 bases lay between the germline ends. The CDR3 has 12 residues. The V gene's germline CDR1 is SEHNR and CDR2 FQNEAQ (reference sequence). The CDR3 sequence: CASRVEAGELFF. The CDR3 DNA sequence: TGTGCCAGCAGAGTTGAAGCCGGGGAGCTGTTTTTT. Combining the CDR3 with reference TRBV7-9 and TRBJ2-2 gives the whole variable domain DTGVSQNPRHKITKRGQNVTFRCDPISEHNRLYWYRQTLGQGPEFLTYFQNEAQLEKSRLLSDRFSAERPKGSFSTLEIQRTEQGDSAMYLCASRVEAGELFFGEGSRLTVL.

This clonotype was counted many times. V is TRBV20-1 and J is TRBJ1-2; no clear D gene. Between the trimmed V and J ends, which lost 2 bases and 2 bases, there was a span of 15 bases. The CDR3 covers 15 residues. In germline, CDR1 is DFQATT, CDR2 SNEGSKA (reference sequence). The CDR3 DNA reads TGCAGTGCTAGATTCCCGTCGCCTGGGAACTATGGCTACACCTTC. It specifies CSARFPSPGNYGYTF.

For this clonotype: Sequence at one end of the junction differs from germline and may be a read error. The DNA for the CDR3 is TGTGCCAGCAGTGAGCTAGCGGGAGGAATTATGTACGAGCCGTACTTC. It codes for CASSELAGGIMYEPYF. The rearrangement uses TRBV6-1 and TRBJ2-7, with 11 positions matching TRBD2. The CDR3 runs 16 residues. The V gene's germline CDR1 is MNHNS and CDR2 SASEGT.

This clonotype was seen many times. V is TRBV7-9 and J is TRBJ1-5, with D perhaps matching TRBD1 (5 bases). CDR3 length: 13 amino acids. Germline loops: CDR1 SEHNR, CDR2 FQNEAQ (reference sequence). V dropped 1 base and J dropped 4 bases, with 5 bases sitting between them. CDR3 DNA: TGTGCCAGCAGCTTAGGACAGAATCAGCCCCAGCATTTT. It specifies CASSLGQNQPQHF.

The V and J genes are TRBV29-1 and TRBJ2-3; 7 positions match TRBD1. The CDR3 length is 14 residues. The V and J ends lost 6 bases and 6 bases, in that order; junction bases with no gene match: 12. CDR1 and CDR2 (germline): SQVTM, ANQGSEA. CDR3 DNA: TGCAGCGTCGTTCCGGGACAGATTATGGATACGCAGTATTTT. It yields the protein CSVVPGQIMDTQYF.

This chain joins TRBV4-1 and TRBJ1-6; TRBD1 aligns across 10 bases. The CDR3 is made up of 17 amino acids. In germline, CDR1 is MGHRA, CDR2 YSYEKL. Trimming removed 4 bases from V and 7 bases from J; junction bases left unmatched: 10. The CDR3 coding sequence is TGCGCCAGCAGCCTTTCCCCGGGACAGGGGTCGAATTCACCCCTCCACTTT. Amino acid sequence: CASSLSPGQGSNSPLHF.

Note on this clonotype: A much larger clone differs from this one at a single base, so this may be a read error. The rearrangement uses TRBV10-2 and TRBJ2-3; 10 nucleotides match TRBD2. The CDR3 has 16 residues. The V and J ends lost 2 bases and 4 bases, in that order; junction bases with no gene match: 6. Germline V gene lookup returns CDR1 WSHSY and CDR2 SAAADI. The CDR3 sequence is CASSERRLAGADTQYF. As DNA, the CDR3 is TGCGCCAGCAGTGAGCGGAGACTAGCGGGCGCAGATACGCAGTATTTT.

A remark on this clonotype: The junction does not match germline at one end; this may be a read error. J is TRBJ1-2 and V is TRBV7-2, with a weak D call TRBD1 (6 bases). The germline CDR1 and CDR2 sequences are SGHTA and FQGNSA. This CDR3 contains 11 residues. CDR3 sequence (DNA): TGTGCCAGCAGCTTTGCGGGGGGCTGCACCTTC. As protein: CASSFAGGCTF.

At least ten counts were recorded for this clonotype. This chain's CDR3 is CASSPEHSYEQYF. The CDR3 DNA sequence: TGTGCCAGCAGCCCGGAACACAGCTACGAGCAGTACTTC. The chain has TRBV7-8 and TRBJ2-7, with no clear D. V lost 5 bases and J 3 bases, leaving 11 bases between the germline ends. The CDR3 consists of 13 residues. CDR1 and CDR2 from the germline V gene are SGHVS and FQNEAQ.

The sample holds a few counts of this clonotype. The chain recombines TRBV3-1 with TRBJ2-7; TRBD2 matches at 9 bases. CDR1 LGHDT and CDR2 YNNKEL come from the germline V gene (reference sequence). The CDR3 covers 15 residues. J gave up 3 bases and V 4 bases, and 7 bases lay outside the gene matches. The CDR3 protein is CASSPTGTSLYEQYF. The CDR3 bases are TGTGCCAGCAGCCCCACCGGGACTAGCCTCTACGAGCAGTACTTC.

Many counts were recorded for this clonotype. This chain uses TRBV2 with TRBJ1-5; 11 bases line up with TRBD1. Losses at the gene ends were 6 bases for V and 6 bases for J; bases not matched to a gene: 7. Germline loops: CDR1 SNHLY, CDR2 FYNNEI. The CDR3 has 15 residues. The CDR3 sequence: CASRWGQGGTQPQHF. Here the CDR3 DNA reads TGTGCCAGCAGGTGGGGACAGGGGGGGACTCAGCCCCAGCATTTT.

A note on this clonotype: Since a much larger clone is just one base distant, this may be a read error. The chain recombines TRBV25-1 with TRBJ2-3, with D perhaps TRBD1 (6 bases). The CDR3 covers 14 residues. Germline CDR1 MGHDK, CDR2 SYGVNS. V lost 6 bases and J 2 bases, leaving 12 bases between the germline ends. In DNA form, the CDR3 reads TGTGCCAGCAGCGTCAGGGGCCTCACAGATACGCAGTATTTT. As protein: CASSVRGLTDTQYF. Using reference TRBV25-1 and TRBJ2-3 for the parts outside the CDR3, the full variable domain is EADIYQTPRYLVIGTGKKITLECSQTMGHDKMYWYQQDPGMELHLIHYSYGVNSTEKGDLSSESTVSRIRTEHFPLTLESARPSHTSQYLCASSVRGLTDTQYFGPGTRLTVL.

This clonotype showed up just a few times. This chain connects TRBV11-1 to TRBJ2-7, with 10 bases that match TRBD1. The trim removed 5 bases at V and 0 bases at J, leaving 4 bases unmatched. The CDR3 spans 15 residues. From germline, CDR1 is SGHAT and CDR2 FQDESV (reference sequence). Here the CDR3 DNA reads TGTGCCAGCAGCCTGGGACAGGGGTACTCCTACGAGCAGTACTTC. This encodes CASSLGQGYSYEQYF.

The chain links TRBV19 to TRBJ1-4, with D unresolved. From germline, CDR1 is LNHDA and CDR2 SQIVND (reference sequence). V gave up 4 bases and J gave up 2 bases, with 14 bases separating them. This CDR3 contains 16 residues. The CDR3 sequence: CASSKLGASTNEKLFF. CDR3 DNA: TGTGCCAGTAGTAAGCTCGGCGCCTCCACTAATGAAAAACTGTTTTTT.

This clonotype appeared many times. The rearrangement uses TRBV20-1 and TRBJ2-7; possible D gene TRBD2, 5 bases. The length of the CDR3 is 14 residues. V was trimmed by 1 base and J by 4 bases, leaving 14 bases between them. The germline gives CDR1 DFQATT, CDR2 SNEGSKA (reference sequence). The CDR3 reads CSARGYSAEYEQYF. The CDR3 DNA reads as TGCAGTGCTAGAGGATATAGCGCAGAGTACGAGCAGTACTTC.

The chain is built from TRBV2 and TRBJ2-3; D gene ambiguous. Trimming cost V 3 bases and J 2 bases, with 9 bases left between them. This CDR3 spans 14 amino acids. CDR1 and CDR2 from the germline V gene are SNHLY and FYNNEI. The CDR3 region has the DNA TGTGCCAGCAGTGAGGTAGTCTTCACAGATACGCAGTATTTT. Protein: CASSEVVFTDTQYF.

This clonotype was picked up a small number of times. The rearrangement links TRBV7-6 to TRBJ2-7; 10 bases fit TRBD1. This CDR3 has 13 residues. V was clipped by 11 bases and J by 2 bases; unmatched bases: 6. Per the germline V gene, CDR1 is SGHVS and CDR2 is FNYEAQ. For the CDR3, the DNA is TGTGCCTGTGCCGGGACAGGGGCCTACGAGCAGTACTTC. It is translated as CACAGTGAYEQYF.

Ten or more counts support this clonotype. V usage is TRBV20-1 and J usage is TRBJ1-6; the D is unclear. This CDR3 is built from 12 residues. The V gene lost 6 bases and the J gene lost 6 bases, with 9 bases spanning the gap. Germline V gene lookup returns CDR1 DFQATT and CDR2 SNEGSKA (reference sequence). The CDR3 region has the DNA TGCAGTGCGGCTGGAGGTAATTCACCCCTCCACTTT. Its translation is CSAAGGNSPLHF.

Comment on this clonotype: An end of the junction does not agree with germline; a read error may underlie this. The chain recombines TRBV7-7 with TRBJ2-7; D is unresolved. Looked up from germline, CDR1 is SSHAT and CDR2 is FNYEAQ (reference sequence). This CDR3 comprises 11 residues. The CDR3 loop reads CASSSSYKQYF. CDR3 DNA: TGTGCCAGCAGTTCCTCCTACAAGCAGTACTTC.

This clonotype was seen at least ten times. CDR3 residues: CASSEGRVFYEQYF. The CDR3, as DNA: TGTGCCAGCAGTGAAGGACGTGTGTTCTACGAGCAGTACTTC. This chain joins TRBV2 and TRBJ2-7; D gene uncertain. The V gene's germline CDR1 is SNHLY and CDR2 FYNNEI. V lost 1 base, J lost 3 bases, and 10 bases lay in between. The CDR3 extends over 14 amino acids.

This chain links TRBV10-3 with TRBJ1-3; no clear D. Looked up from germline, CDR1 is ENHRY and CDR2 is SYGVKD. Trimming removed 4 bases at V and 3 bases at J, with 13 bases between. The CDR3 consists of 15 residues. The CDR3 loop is CAISVDHVRGNTIYF. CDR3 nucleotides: TGTGCCATCAGTGTCGATCATGTCCGTGGAAACACCATATATTTT.

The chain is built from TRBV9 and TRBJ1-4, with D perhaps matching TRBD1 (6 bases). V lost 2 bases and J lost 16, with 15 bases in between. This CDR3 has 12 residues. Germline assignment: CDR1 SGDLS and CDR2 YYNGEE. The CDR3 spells CASSVTGSTGFF. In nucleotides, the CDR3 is TGTGCCAGCAGCGTTACAGGGAGCACAGGGTTTTTT.

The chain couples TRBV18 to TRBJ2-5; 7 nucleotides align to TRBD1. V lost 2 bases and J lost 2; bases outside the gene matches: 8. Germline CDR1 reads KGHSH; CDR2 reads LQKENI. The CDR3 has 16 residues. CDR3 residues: CASSPRDSNRQETQYF. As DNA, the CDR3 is TGTGCCAGCTCACCAAGGGACAGCAATCGGCAAGAGACCCAGTACTTC.

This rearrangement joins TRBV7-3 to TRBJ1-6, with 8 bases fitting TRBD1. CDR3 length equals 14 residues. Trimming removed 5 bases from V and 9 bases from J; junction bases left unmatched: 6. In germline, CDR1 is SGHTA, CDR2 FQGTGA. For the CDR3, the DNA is TGTGCCAGCAGCCTGACAGGGGCCATTTCACCCCTCCACTTT. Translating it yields CASSLTGAISPLHF. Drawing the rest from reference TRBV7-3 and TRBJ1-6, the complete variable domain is GAGVSQTPSNKVTEKGKYVELRCDPISGHTALYWYRQSLGQGPEFLIYFQGTGAADDSGLPNDRFFAVRPEGSVSTLKIQRTERGDSAVYLCASSLTGAISPLHFGNGTRLTVT.

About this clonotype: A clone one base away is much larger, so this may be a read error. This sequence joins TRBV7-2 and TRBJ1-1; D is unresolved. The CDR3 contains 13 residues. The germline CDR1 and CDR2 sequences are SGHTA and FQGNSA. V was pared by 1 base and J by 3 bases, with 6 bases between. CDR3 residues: CTSSLGEYTEAFF. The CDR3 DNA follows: TGTACCAGCAGCTTAGGGGAATACACTGAAGCTTTCTTT.

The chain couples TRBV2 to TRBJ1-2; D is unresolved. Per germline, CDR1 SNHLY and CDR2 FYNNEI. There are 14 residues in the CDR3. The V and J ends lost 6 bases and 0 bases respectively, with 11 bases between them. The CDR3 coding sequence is TGTGCCAGCAGGGAGGGCCCTCCTAACTATGGCTACACCTTC. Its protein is CASREGPPNYGYTF.

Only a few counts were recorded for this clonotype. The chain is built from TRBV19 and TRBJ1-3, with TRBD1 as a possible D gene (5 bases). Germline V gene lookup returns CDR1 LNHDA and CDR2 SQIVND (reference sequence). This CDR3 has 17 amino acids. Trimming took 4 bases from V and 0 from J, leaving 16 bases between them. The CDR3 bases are TGTGCCAGTAGTACCCTCGGGGGGACGAACTCTGGAAACACCATATATTTT. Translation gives CASSTLGGTNSGNTIYF. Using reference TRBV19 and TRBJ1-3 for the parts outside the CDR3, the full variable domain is DGGITQSPKYLFRKEGQNVTLSCEQNLNHDAMYWYRQDPGQGLRLIYYSQIVNDFQKGDIAEGYSVSREKKESFPLTVTSAQKNPTAFYLCASSTLGGTNSGNTIYFGEGSWLTVV.